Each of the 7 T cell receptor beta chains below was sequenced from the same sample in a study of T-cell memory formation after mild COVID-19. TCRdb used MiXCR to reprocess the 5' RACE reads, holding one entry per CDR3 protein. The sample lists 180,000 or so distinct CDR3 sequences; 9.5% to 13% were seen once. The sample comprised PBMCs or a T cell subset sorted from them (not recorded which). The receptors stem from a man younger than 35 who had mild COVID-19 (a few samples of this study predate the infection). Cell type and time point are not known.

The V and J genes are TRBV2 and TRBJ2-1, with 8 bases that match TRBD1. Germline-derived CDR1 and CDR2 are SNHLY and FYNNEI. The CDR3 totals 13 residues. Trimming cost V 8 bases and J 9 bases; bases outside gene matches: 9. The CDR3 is CASSNRGDGEQFF. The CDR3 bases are TGTGCCAGCTCAAACAGGGGGGATGGTGAGCAGTTCTTC.

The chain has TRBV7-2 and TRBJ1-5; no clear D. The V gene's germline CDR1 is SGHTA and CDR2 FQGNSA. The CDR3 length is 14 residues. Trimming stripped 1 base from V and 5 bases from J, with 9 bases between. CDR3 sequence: CASSLVGNDQPQHF. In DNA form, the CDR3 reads TGTGCCAGCAGCTTAGTGGGGAACGATCAGCCCCAGCATTTT.

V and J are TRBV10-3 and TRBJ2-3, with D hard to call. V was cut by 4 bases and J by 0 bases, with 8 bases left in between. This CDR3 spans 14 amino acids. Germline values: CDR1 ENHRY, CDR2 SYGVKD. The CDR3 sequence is CAISVTPSTDTQYF. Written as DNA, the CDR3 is TGTGCCATCAGTGTGACTCCAAGCACAGATACGCAGTATTTT.

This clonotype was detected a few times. The CDR3 DNA is TGTGCCACCAAGTCAGAGGGGCATACGCAGTATTTT. Translating it yields CATKSEGHTQYF. The rearrangement uses TRBV24-1 and TRBJ2-3; perhaps D is TRBD1 or TRBD2 (5 bases each). CDR1 KGHDR and CDR2 SFDVKD come from the germline V gene. The CDR3 has 12 amino acids. V lost 8 bases and J 7 bases, leaving 12 bases between the germline ends.

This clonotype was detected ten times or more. CDR3 sequence (DNA): TGTGCCAGCGGAGAGAACTATGGCTACACCTTC. This codes for CASGENYGYTF. The chain employs TRBV12-3 or TRBV12-4 and TRBJ1-2, with unresolved D. V lost 8 bases and J lost 2, with 6 bases in between. The CDR3 totals 11 residues.

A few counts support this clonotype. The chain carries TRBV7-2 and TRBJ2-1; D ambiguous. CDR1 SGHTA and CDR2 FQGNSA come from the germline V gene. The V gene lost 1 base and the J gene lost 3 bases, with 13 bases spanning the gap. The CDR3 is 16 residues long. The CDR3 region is CASSLVGQSHYNEQFF. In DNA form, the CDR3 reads TGTGCCAGCAGCTTAGTCGGTCAGAGCCACTACAATGAGCAGTTCTTC.

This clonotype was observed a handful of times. As DNA, the CDR3 is TGTGCTAGTGGTTCCTTGGGGGACGCCAAAAACATTCAGTACTTC. It yields the protein CASGSLGDAKNIQYF. V is TRBV12-5 and J is TRBJ2-4; the D call may be TRBD1 or TRBD2 (5 bases each). V lost 4 bases and J 1 base, leaving 11 bases between the germline ends. The CDR3 has 15 amino acids. Germline values: CDR1 LGHNT, CDR2 FRNRAP.